This T cell receptor beta chain came from a study of shared clonotypes between healthy human individuals. The study's findings and limits: An effect of sequencing depth on clonotype sharing among donors was expected.

As defined, naive CD8 cells were CD45RO-negative and positively selected for CCR7, with terminally differentiated effector memory CD45RA+ cells excluded. Free of recent acute infections or vaccinations, the donors were healthy HIV-negative adults. Remarks on this clone: The antigen remains undetermined.

The CDR3 totals 16 residues. The germline CDR1 and CDR2 sequences are LNHDA and SQIVND (reference sequence). The V and J ends lost 5 bases and 1 base respectively, with 18 bases between them. Sequencing was performed with immunoSEQ multiplex PCR; in TCRdb, only in-frame clones are kept and a portion is missing. The sample lists approximately 2,200,000 clones, roughly 91% seen once, with 1.5% to 2% in the top ten. The material sequenced was naive CD8+ T cells from PBMCs. V and J are TRBV19 and TRBJ2-7, with D tentatively TRBD2 (6 bases). This TCR came from a man aged 18 to 29 in good health. Some clones in this sample may be carry-over from other donors' samples. This CDR3 is CASSPLASGLSYEQYF. In DNA, the CDR3 is TGTGCCAGTAGTCCACTCGCGTCGGGACTTTCCTACGAGCAGTACTTC.